This TCR beta chain is from a study of blood T cells in healthy people across ages. Then a second PCR, running about 6 to 12 cycles, was carried out with a sample-barcoded 5' primer and a J-beta primer mix. TCRdb analysed the 5' RACE reads with MiXCR anew, one entry per CDR3 protein. The sample includes about 970,000 distinct CDR3 sequences, roughly 50% of them seen just once. Comment on this clonotype: One end of the junction does not line up with germline, which may come from a read error.

The CDR3 has 16 amino acids. Germline CDR1 is MDHEN and CDR2 is SYDVKM. The source is a woman aged 55-69 years in good health. Source material: blood. V is TRBV28 and J is TRBJ2-3; 10 nucleotides match TRBD1. The CDR3 loop is CACSRQGAVKADTQYF. The CDR3 DNA reads TGTGCCTGCAGTCGACAGGGGGCGGTGAAGGCAGATACGCAGTATTTT.